Described below is a single TCR beta chain sequence and its context. Generated by immunoSEQ multiplex PCR, the TCRdb table keeps only in-frame clones and is missing some. The sample contains roughly 29,000 clones, more than 80% of which appear only once. The germline CDR1 and CDR2 sequences are MGHDK and SYGVNS. Trimming stripped 4 bases from V and 0 bases from J, with 13 bases between. The CDR3 length is 17 residues. This record belongs to a study of T cell changes during pregnancy in multiple sclerosis. The rearrangement uses TRBV25-1 and TRBJ2-6; D uncertain. The TCR was taken from a female donor with multiple sclerosis, enrolled in a pregnancy study. Sequenced material: CD8+ T cells from peripheral blood mononuclear cells, taken before pregnancy. The CDR3 protein is CASSGIYGSSGANVLTF. In nucleotides, the CDR3 is TGTGCCAGCAGTGGAATCTACGGGTCCTCTGGGGCCAACGTCCTGACTTTC.